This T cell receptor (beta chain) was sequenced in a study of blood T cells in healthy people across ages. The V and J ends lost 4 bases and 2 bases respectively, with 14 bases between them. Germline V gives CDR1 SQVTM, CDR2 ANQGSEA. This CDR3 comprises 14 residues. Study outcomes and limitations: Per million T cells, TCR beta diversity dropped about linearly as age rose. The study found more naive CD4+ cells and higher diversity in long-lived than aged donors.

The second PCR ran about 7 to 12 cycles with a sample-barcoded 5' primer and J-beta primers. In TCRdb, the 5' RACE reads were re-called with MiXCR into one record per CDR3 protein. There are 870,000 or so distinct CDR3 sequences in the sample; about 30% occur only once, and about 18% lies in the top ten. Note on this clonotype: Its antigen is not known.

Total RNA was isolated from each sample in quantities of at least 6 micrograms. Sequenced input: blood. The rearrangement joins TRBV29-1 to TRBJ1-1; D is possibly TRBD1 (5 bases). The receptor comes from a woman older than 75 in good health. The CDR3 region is CSVVKQDINTEAFF. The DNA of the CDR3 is TGCAGCGTTGTTAAGCAGGACATTAACACTGAAGCTTTCTTT.